This T cell receptor (beta chain) comes out of a study of CD8 T cells in Susac syndrome. Study observations and caveats: The study conceded that relatively few individuals underwent its TCR sequencing and HLA analysis.

This clonotype occurred once. Its antigen is undetermined. Trimming cost V 7 bases and J 2 bases, with 11 bases left between them. The CDR3 has 13 residues. The RNA input was about 0.5 to 1 ug, and it was reverse transcribed with random hexamers. An immunoSEQ multiplex PCR amplified TCR beta CDR3 over 54 Vbeta and 13 Jbeta. Each CDR3 protein gets one entry after TCRdb re-called the immunoSEQ multiplex PCR reads with MiXCR. Found here are about 160,000 distinct CDR3 sequences, roughly 95% of them singletons; the top ten hold about 0.1%. TCR beta sequences were obtained from blood CD8+ and CD4+ T cells. Sequencing used CD4+ T cells from PBMCs. This clonotype was obtained from a human donor with multiple sclerosis. The chain recombines TRBV12-3 or TRBV12-4 with TRBJ1-2, with D possibly TRBD1 on 6 matching bases. The CDR3 region is CASTLQGNYGYTF. The CDR3 DNA reads TGTGCCAGCACCTTACAGGGCAACTATGGCTACACCTTC.